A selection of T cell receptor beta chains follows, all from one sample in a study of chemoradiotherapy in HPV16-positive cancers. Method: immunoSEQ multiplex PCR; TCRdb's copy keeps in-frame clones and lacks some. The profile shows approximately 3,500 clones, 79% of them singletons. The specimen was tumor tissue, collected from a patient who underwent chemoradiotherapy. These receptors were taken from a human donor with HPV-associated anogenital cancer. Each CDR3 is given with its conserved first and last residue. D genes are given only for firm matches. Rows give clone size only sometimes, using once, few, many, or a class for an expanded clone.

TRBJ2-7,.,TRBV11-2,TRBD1,CASSYRGQGPYEQYF,TGTGCCAGCAGCTATCGTGGACAGGGTCCTTACGAGCAGTACTTC
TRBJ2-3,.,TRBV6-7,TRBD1,CASSYSDRAWQDTQYF,TGTGCCAGCAGTTACTCGGACAGGGCTTGGCAGGATACGCAGTATTTT
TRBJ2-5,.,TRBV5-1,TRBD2,CASSFGSGSGRAGETQYF,TGCGCCAGCAGCTTTGGGTCGGGGAGCGGGAGGGCCGGTGAGACCCAGTACTTC
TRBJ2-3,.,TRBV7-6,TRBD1,CASSRTGGSADTQYF,TGTGCCAGCAGCCGGACAGGGGGCTCGGCAGATACGCAGTATTTT
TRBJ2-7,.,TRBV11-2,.,CASSSRPYEQYF,TGTGCCAGCAGCTCCCGACCCTACGAGCAGTACTTC
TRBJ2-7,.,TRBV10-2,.,CASSEPGSYEQYF,TGCGCCAGCAGTGAGCCAGGTAGCTACGAGCAGTACTTC
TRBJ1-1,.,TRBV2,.,CASGLDTEAFF,TGTGCCAGCGGGCTGGACACTGAAGCTTTCTTT
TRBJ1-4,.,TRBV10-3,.,CAISAPGEKLFF,TGTGCCATCAGTGCCCCGGGGGAAAAACTGTTTTTT
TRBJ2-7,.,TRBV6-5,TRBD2,CASSYSRLAGPNEQYF,TGTGCCAGCAGTTACTCGCGACTAGCGGGACCTAACGAGCAGTACTTC
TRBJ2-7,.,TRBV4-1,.,CASSPGTQIYEQYF,TGCGCCAGCAGCCCCGGGACACAAATCTACGAGCAGTACTTC
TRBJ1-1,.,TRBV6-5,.,CASTKQGVNTEAFF,TGTGCCAGCACGAAACAGGGAGTGAACACTGAAGCTTTCTTT
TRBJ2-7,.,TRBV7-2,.,CASSLGEGPYEQYF,TGTGCCAGCAGCTTAGGTGAGGGACCCTACGAGCAGTACTTC
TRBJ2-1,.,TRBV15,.,CATSRGDKHNEQFF,TGTGCCACCAGCAGAGGAGACAAACACAATGAGCAGTTCTTC
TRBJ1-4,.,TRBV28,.,CASSYPGRGLKAKLFF,TGTGCCAGCAGTTATCCAGGGAGGGGCCTGAAGGCAAAACTGTTTTTT
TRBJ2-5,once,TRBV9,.,CASSVAAVETQYF,TGTGCCAGCAGCGTAGCAGCGGTAGAGACCCAGTACTTC
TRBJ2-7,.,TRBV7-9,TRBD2,CASSLAVGGLAGVEQYF,TGTGCCAGCAGCTTAGCGGTTGGGGGACTAGCGGGGGTGGAGCAGTACTTC
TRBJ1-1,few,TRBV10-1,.,CASSRLGGTEAFF,TGCGCCAGCAGTCGGCTTGGTGGAACTGAAGCTTTCTTT
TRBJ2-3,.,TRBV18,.,CASSPPGTPWQYF,TGTGCCAGCTCACCCCCCGGGACCCCCTGGCAGTATTTT
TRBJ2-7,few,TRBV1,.,CTSSQDGQGTYEQYF,TGCACCAGCAGCCAAGATGGGCAGGGGACGTACGAGCAGTACTTC
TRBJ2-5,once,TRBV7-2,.,CASSEDGRYKETQYF,TGTGCCAGCAGCGAAGATGGGAGGTACAAGGAGACCCAGTACTTC
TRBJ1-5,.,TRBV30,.,CAWIHRVIRIDSYSNQPQHF,TGTGCCTGGATACATCGAGTAATCCGGATAGATTCCTATAGCAATCAGCCCCAGCATTTT
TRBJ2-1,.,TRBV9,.,CASSGQFNNEQFF,TGTGCCAGCTCCGGACAGTTCAACAATGAGCAGTTCTTC
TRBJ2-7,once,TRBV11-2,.,CASSIQGEQYF,TGTGCCAGCAGCATCCAGGGTGAGCAGTACTTC
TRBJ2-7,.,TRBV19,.,CASSIGRRRDSYEQYF,TGTGCCAGTAGTATAGGAAGAAGGCGGGACTCCTACGAGCAGTACTTC